The sequence of this T cell receptor beta chain was determined in a study of regulatory T cells in long-lasting Graves disease. The ends were cut back, 0 bases at V and 2 bases at J, with 9 bases in the middle. Per the germline V gene, CDR1 is SGDLS and CDR2 is YYNGEE. This CDR3 is built from 14 residues. The time point: newly diagnosed GD, antithyroid drugs for less than 3 months. PBMC RNA served as the TCR library source. iRepertoire HTBI primers and Arm-PCR of CDR3 regions built TCR beta libraries. TCRdb fed the multiplex PCR reads into MiXCR, producing one record per CDR3 protein. Among about 560,000 distinct CDR3 sequences listed, more than 15% were seen once. This clonotype was observed a handful of times. This same sample was also taken into another study, of T cells in Graves' hyperthyroidism and ophthalmopathy.

The receptor's source is a man aged 18 to 29 with Graves disease. The chain has TRBV9 and TRBJ2-7; possibly TRBD1 for D (5 bases). The source was peripheral blood mononuclear cells (PBMCs), collected at new diagnosis, from a patient treated with antithyroid drugs. CDR3 in DNA: TGTGCCAGCAGCGTAGTCCCAGGGACCTACGAGCAGTACTTC. Translated, it gives CASSVVPGTYEQYF.